Sequencing of this T cell receptor (beta chain) was carried out in a study of cytomegalovirus exposure and HLA in healthy donors. Study background: The 120 validation repertoires matched the roughly 700 first-cohort repertoires in platform, a later analysis reported. Study-wide results and limits: Rare sequences made up most TCRs, while some public TCRs were found in many donors. The CMV antigen specificity of a few CMV-associated chains was confirmed through in vitro analysis. The study recorded 164 TCR beta chains that were cytomegalovirus-associated.

The table came from immunoSEQ multiplex PCR; TCRdb's copy has only in-frame clones and leaves some out. This sample has some 320,000 clones, with about 90% found just once. The ends lost 1 base at V and 4 bases at J; junction bases unmatched: 10. The germline CDR1 and CDR2 sequences are SGHDT and YYEEEE. CDR3 length: 17 amino acids. Of note for this clone: The antigen remains unidentified.

The chain recombines TRBV5-6 with TRBJ1-4, with 7 bases that match TRBD1. Sequences were obtained from PBMCs. The TCR comes from a woman between 25 and 40 years old in good health and CMV-seropositive. This CDR3 reads CASSLLQGQLGNEKLFF. The CDR3 DNA is TGTGCCAGCAGCTTGTTACAGGGGCAACTCGGTAATGAAAAACTGTTTTTT.